The 19 T cell receptor beta chains reported below all come from one sample, sequenced in a study of siplizumab effects on memory and regulatory T cells. Some clones are missing from TCRdb's copy, which holds only in-frame ones; the method was immunoSEQ multiplex PCR. The repertoire holds under 150,000 clones, with roughly 94% as singletons. The sample comprised non-Treg CD4+ T cells sorted from blood. Source of these receptors: a human donor in good health.

This clone was seen a single time. The chain uses TRBV7-2 and TRBJ2-6; 9 bases are a match to TRBD2. V was pared by 2 bases and J by 2 bases, with 7 bases of the junction left unmatched. Germline CDR1 SGHTA, CDR2 FQGNSA. The CDR3 is made up of 18 amino acids. The CDR3 DNA sequence: TGTGCCAGCAGCTTAAGGATAGCGGGAGAAGCTGGGGCCAACGTCCTGACTTTC. It is translated as CASSLRIAGEAGANVLTF.

The chain carries TRBV6-5 and TRBJ1-1; D remains unclear. V was cut by 4 bases and J by 6 bases, with 12 bases left in between. The germline V gene has CDR1 MNHEY and CDR2 SVGAGI. CDR3 length: 13 residues. The DNA of the CDR3 is TGTGCCAGCAGTTCTCACGGGCGCCCTGAAGCTTTCTTT. This codes for CASSSHGRPEAFF.

The V and J genes are TRBV11-2 and TRBJ2-7, with TRBD2 matching over 11 bases. CDR1 and CDR2 (germline): SGHAT, FQNNGV. The trim removed 4 bases at V and 5 bases at J, leaving 13 bases unmatched. The CDR3 totals 17 residues. The CDR3 region has the DNA TGTGCCAGCAGCTCGGGGGCCGGGACTAGCGGTCACCACGAGCAGTACTTC. It encodes CASSSGAGTSGHHEQYF.

The chain's CDR3 is CASSFGQGSNGYTF. DNA for the CDR3: TGCGCCAGCAGCTTCGGACAGGGATCCAATGGCTACACCTTC. This rearrangement joins TRBV5-1 to TRBJ1-2, with 8 bases that match TRBD1. The J segment lost 6 bases and the V segment lost 2 bases, leaving 6 bases of the junction unmatched. The CDR3 extends over 14 amino acids. Germline CDR1 SGHRS, CDR2 YFSETQ. The full variable domain, with the rest looked up from reference TRBV5-1 and TRBJ1-2, is KAGVTQTPRYLIKTRGQQVTLSCSPISGHRSVSWYQQTPGQGLQFLFEYFSETQRNKGNFPGRFSGRQFSNSRSEMNVSTLELGDSALYLCASSFGQGSNGYTFGSGTRLTVV.

V and J are TRBV6-5 and TRBJ1-4; possibly TRBD1 for D (6 bases). The germline V and J ends were trimmed by 1 base and 3 bases, with 9 bases remaining between them. The CDR3 contains 15 residues. The germline V gene encodes CDR1 MNHEY and CDR2 SVGAGI. The CDR3 spells CASSYYRASNEKLFF. The CDR3 bases are TGTGCCAGCAGTTACTACAGGGCCTCTAATGAAAAACTGTTTTTT.

The rearrangement uses TRBV7-3 and TRBJ2-1; 7 positions agree with TRBD1. The trim removed 6 bases at V and 10 bases at J, leaving 9 bases unmatched. This CDR3 is 13 amino acids long. CDR1 is SGHTA, CDR2 FQGTGA, per germline. The CDR3 reads CASRPDRVGEQFF. DNA of the CDR3: TGTGCCAGCAGACCCGACAGGGTGGGCGAGCAGTTCTTC.

Only one count was recorded for this clone. The chain uses TRBV7-9 and TRBJ1-2; D not certain. The germline gives CDR1 SEHNR, CDR2 FQNEAQ (reference sequence). The CDR3 covers 16 residues. Trimming shortened V by 4 bases and J by 4 bases, and 19 bases separated the two germline ends. The CDR3 DNA sequence: TGTGCCAGCAGCTCTCCACCGGACGGGTTTAGCTATGGCTACACCTTC. Protein sequence: CASSSPPDGFSYGYTF.

This chain links TRBV11-2 with TRBJ2-7; D is perhaps TRBD1 (6 bases). This CDR3 is built from 19 residues. Germline V gives CDR1 SGHAT, CDR2 FQNNGV. V was cut by 3 bases and J by 3 bases, with 27 bases left in between. The CDR3 sequence: CASSFPWGQKPTSSYEQYF. CDR3 sequence (DNA): TGTGCCAGCAGCTTTCCGTGGGGGCAAAAACCTACGAGCAGCTACGAGCAGTACTTC. Variable domain in full (rest from reference TRBV11-2 and TRBJ2-7): EAGVAQSPRYKIIEKRQSVAFWCNPISGHATLYWYQQILGQGPKLLIQFQNNGVVDDSQLPKDRFSAERLKGVDSTLKIQPAKLEDSAVYLCASSFPWGQKPTSSYEQYFGPGTRLTVT.

V and J are TRBV11-2 and TRBJ1-6, with a possible D match to TRBD1 (5 bases). Trimming pared 5 bases from V and 2 bases from J, leaving 7 bases between. The CDR3 length is 14 residues. Germline V gene sequence: CDR1 SGHAT, CDR2 FQNNGV. The CDR3 spells CASSEGAYNSPLHF. For the CDR3, the DNA is TGTGCCAGCAGCGAAGGGGCCTATAATTCACCCCTCCACTTT.

The genes are TRBV18 and TRBJ1-6; tentative D call: TRBD1 (6 bases). CDR3 size: 14 residues. Trimming took 3 bases from V and 10 from J, leaving 13 bases between them. Germline V gene data show CDR1 as KGHSH and CDR2 as LQKENI. The CDR3 DNA reads as TGTGCCAGCTCACCGTGGGGGCTCGTCTCACCCCTCCACTTT. Translating it yields CASSPWGLVSPLHF.

Only a few counts were recorded for this clone. The chain combines TRBV18 with TRBJ1-3; maybe TRBD1 (5 bases). The CDR3 runs to 15 residues. Germline loops: CDR1 KGHSH, CDR2 LQKENI. V lost 3 bases, J lost 2 bases, and 11 bases lay in between. In DNA form, the CDR3 reads TGTGCCAGCTCACCGGTACAGGACGCTGGAAACACCATATATTTT. Translated: CASSPVQDAGNTIYF.

The V call is TRBV19, the J call TRBJ2-2; TRBD1 agrees at 10 bases. V lost 6 bases to trimming and J lost 6 bases; unmatched junction nucleotides: 1. Germline V gene sequence: CDR1 LNHDA, CDR2 SQIVND (reference sequence). This CDR3 spans 13 amino acids. Here the CDR3 reads CASRGQGPGELFF. CDR3 bases: TGTGCCAGTAGGGGACAGGGGCCCGGGGAGCTGTTTTTT.

The chain couples TRBV2 to TRBJ1-2; D is possibly TRBD1 (6 bases). Deletions cut 1 base from V and 3 bases from J, with 12 bases between. The germline gives CDR1 SNHLY, CDR2 FYNNEI. The CDR3 is 15 residues long. The CDR3: CASSEGGGHHYGYTF. The CDR3 DNA sequence: TGTGCCAGCAGTGAAGGGGGGGGACACCACTATGGCTACACCTTC.

The chain joins TRBV18 to TRBJ2-1; the D gene is possibly TRBD1 (6 bases). V was shortened by 0 bases and J by 9 bases, with 12 bases between the two germline ends. The CDR3 sequence is 14 residues long. From germline, CDR1 is KGHSH and CDR2 LQKENI. The CDR3 DNA follows: TGTGCCAGCTCACCACCTTGGGGGCTCGGTGAGCAGTTCTTC. Residues: CASSPPWGLGEQFF.

The chain recombines TRBV2 with TRBJ2-7; D unclear. Germline V CDR1 and CDR2: SNHLY, FYNNEI. Trimming cost V 6 bases and J 4 bases, with 16 bases left between them. The CDR3 loop spans 14 amino acids. DNA of the CDR3: TGTGCCAGCAGACTACGCCGGGCGGATTACGAGCAGTACTTC. Translated: CASRLRRADYEQYF.

The V and J genes are TRBV11-2 and TRBJ2-2; TRBD2 aligns across 12 bases. Trimming removed 1 base from V and 7 bases from J; junction bases left unmatched: 4. Germline V gene sequence: CDR1 SGHAT, CDR2 FQNNGV. This CDR3 is 16 amino acids long. In nucleotides, the CDR3 is TGTGCCAGCAGCTTAGGACTAGCGGGAGCAGTCGGGGAGCTGTTTTTT. Protein sequence: CASSLGLAGAVGELFF.

The chain employs TRBV15 and TRBJ2-2; D unclear. V was trimmed by 5 bases and J by 2 bases, leaving 15 bases between them. Germline values: CDR1 LNHNV, CDR2 YYDKDF (reference sequence). The CDR3 is made up of 16 amino acids. Here the CDR3 reads CATSPGIQINTGELFF. CDR3 coding DNA: TGTGCCACCAGCCCTGGGATTCAAATTAACACCGGGGAGCTGTTTTTT.

V and J are TRBV21-1 and TRBJ2-5; TRBD1 was called by the table and not checked on the DNA. TRBV21-1 is marked as a pseudogene. The CDR3 runs 16 residues. The DNA of the CDR3 is TGTGCCAGCAGCAAAAACCCCGGGACAGAGCAAGAGACCCAGTACTTC. It translates to CASSKNPGTEQETQYF.

This rearrangement joins TRBV6-5 to TRBJ1-2, with TRBD1 identical over 9 bases. CDR1 is MNHEY, CDR2 SVGAGI, per germline. J was trimmed by 7 bases and V by 0 bases; bases with no gene match: 6. This CDR3 spans 15 amino acids. The CDR3 nucleotides read TGTGCCAGCAGTTACTCCGGACAGGGGTCAGGTGGCTACACCTTC. Its translation is CASSYSGQGSGGYTF.